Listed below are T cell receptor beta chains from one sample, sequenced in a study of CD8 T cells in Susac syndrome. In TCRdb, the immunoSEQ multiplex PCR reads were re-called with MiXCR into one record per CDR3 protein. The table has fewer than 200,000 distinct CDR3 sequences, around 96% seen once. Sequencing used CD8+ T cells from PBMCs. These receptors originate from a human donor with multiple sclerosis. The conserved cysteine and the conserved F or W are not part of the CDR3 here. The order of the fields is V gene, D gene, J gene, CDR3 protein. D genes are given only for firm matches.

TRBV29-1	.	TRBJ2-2	SVDGQNTGELF
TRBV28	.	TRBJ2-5	ASSPTDGSASQY
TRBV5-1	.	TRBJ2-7	ASSSPAYEQY
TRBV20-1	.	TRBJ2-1	SARDPRRLTYNEQF
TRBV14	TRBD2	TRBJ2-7	ASSQEIAGNYEQY
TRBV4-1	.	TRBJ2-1	ASSQSLKNEQF
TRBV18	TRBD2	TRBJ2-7	ASSPLAGDLYEQY
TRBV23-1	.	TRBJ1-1	ASSQAGRGVAF
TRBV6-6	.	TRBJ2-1	ASRPRTSSYNEQF
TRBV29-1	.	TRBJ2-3	SVEDRTITDTQY
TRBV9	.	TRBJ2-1	ASSVDNEQF
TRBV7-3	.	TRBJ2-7	ASSQGLVSYEQY
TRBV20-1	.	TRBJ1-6	SAPWGSLH
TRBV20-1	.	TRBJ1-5	SAIPALWGSNQPQH
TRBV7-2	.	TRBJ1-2	ASSLVWRDGYT
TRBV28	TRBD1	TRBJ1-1	ASSLGPGGTEAF